The present entry profiles one T cell receptor (beta chain) with its context. Germline lookup yields CDR1 MNHEY and CDR2 SMNVEV (reference sequence). J gave up 3 bases and V 4 bases, and 8 bases lay outside the gene matches. The CDR3 covers 15 residues. This record comes from a study of blood T cell repertoires in COVID-19. Study details: The origin of the acute and convalescent COVID-19 samples was the United States, Italy and Spain. PBMCs, B-cell-depleted T cells, or T cells were the source of the cDNA or gDNA that made up the material.

Original data processing: Estimates of nucleated cell counts were drawn from the amplification of reference gene primers. The repertoire was sequenced with immunoSEQ multiplex PCR; TCRdb's copy has only in-frame clones and lacks some. The V and J calls and clone size are taken from that table; D and trimming were inferred from the DNA. The table records just under 50,000 clones, 90% of them present only once. The receptor comes from a human donor in a cohort sampled during active COVID-19. This sequence joins TRBV27 and TRBJ1-2; 7 bases are a match to TRBD1. What was sequenced was peripheral blood. In nucleotides, the CDR3 is TGTGCCAGCAGTTCACGACAGGGAACGTACTATGGCTACACCTTC. It specifies CASSSRQGTYYGYTF.